The clone carrying this T cell receptor (beta chain) turned up a few times. What it binds is unknown. These data come from a study of beta chain features in type 1 diabetes. V lost 5 bases to trimming and J lost 5 bases; unmatched junction nucleotides: 8. The CDR3 spans 14 residues. Germline V CDR1 and CDR2: SGHTA, FQGTGA. Blood was collected once per donor into heparin, averaging approximately 110 mL. Naive, central memory, regulatory and stem cell-like memory cells within the CD4+ compartment were sorted using CD45RO/CCR7/CD25/CD127/CD95/CD27. Expressed TCRB transcripts were sequenced because the entire RNA isolate underwent reverse transcription. The data were produced by immunoSEQ multiplex PCR, yet TCRdb's version contains in-frame clones alone and is incomplete. The data contain about 320,000 clones, around 13% of them singletons. Study-wide findings and caveats: Cells with high TCR expression could be over-represented by cDNA sequencing. Among all four CD4+ subsets, Type 1 diabetes patients had TCRB CDR3s that were moderately but significantly shorter.

The chain employs TRBV7-3 and TRBJ2-7; 8 bases fit TRBD1. The sequence derives from a man aged 25-40 years in good health. Sequenced: central memory CD4+ T cells from blood. The CDR3 sequence is CASSPGRGLNEQYF. CDR3 DNA sequence: TGTGCCAGCAGCCCGGGCAGGGGGCTGAACGAGCAGTACTTC.